The sequence of this T cell receptor (beta chain) was determined in a study of shared clonotypes between healthy human individuals. This CDR3 is 9 amino acids long. TCRdb keeps only in-frame clones here, not all; method: immunoSEQ multiplex PCR. The repertoire consists of about 1.5 million clones, with about 96% occurring once and the leading ten covering 0.95% to 1.5%. Overall study findings and caveats: Non-shared clonotypes had lower generation probabilities than those shared by all four donors.

As to this clone: The antigen remains unidentified.

This clonotype was obtained from a young man in good health. V usage is TRBV21-1 and J usage is TRBJ1-2. TRBV21-1 is given as a pseudogene. The sample was naive CD4+ T cells sorted from blood. Subset defined: CD45RA+ positively selected. CDR3 coding DNA: TGTGCCAGCAGCAAGGGCTACACCTTC. Protein: CASSKGYTF.